Listed here is a single T cell receptor (beta chain). Here the CDR3 omits its conserved ending phenylalanine or tryptophan, so a read error is the likely source. The DNA is left out, because the CDR3 cannot be placed on it with certainty; the CDR3 is given as TCRdb lists it. The study co-extracted DNA and RNA from around 18-30 mg of unsorted bulk tissue. In every tumor sample, viable tumor cells made up over 80%. This entry is derived from a study of tumor-infiltrating lymphocytes in primary liver carcinoma. CDR1 and CDR2 from the germline V gene are SGHAT and FQNNGV. The CDR3 has 15 amino acids, counting both end residues. TCR beta cDNA was made from 400 to 600 ng total RNA with a constant-region primer. A slightly modified ARM-PCR protocol with three nested multiplex PCR rounds produced these TCR beta libraries. Amplification in the first two PCR rounds was performed using TRBV1-TRBV30 forward primers and a C-beta reverse primer for approximately 10 cycles each. TCRdb fed the multiplex PCR reads into MiXCR, producing one record per CDR3 protein. The sample lists tens of thousands of distinct CDR3 sequences; about two thirds were seen once.

The sequence was collected from a man aged 40-49 years with primary liver carcinoma and hepatitis B virus infection. The specimen sequenced was liver tumor tissue from sampling region 4. Subset in this sample: tumor region T4, right-lateral pole. This rearrangement joins TRBV11-2 to TRBJ2-7; no DNA check was done on the table's D call, TRBD1. The chain's CDR3 is CAGSFVAGGQYEQYL.